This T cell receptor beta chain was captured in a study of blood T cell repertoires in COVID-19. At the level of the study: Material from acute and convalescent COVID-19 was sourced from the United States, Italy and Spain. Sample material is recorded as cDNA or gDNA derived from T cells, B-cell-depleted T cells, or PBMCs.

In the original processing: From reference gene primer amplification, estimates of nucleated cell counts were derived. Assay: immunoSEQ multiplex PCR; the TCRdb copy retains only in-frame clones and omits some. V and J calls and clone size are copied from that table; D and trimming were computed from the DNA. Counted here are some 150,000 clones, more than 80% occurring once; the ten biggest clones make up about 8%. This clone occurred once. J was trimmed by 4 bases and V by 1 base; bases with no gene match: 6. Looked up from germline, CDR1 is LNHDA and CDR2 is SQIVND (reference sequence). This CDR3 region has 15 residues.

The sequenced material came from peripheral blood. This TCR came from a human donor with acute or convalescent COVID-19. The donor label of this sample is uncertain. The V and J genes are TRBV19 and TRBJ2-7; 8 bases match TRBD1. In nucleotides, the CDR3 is TGTGCCAGTAGTATAGTGACAGGGGCACCGTACGAGCAGTACTTC. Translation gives CASSIVTGAPYEQYF.